The sequence of this TCR beta chain was determined in a study of cytomegalovirus exposure and HLA in healthy donors. Across the whole study: It was reported in a later analysis that the same platform had been used for the 110 or so validation repertoires as for the roughly 700 first-cohort repertoires.

Separate from the 666-subject first cohort, the roughly 120-subject validation cohort was the one that the donors belonged to. Study-level findings and limits: Cytomegalovirus association was listed for about 160 TCR beta chains. In vitro work confirmed that a few CMV-associated chains recognize CMV antigens.

On this clone: Antigen specificity is unknown.

The protocol was immunoSEQ multiplex PCR, while the TCRdb copy is restricted to in-frame clones and leaves out a portion. Found here are roughly 150,000 clones, roughly 80% of them singletons; the top ten hold about 2%. Unmatched junction bases numbered 8, after V lost 3 bases and J lost 4 bases. This CDR3 is 15 amino acids long. From germline, CDR1 is LNHDA and CDR2 SQIVND (reference sequence). This chain uses TRBV19 with TRBJ1-1; TRBD1 matches at 7 bases. The sequencing input was PBMCs. The clonotype comes from a man younger than 45 in good health and CMV-seropositive. The CDR3 DNA follows: TGTGCCAGTAGTATCGGACAGGTCGGCAGCACTGAAGCTTTCTTT. Its protein is CASSIGQVGSTEAFF.